The 32 T cell receptor beta chains listed next were all sequenced from one sample in a study of T cells in Graves' hyperthyroidism and ophthalmopathy. Amplified TCR beta CDR3 regions came from RNA transcripts. When the TCR CDR3 underwent first-round RT-PCR, the HTBI primer set was used. TCRdb re-called the multiplex PCR reads through MiXCR, storing one row per CDR3 protein. Of 500,000 to 650,000 distinct CDR3 sequences listed, 17% are singletons. The sequenced material came from blood. The receptors come from a woman between 18 and 29 years old with Graves' ophthalmopathy.

This clonotype was counted ten times or more. V and J are TRBV20-1 and TRBJ2-3; D is unresolved. Germline CDR1 and CDR2: DFQATT and SNEGSKA (reference sequence). This CDR3 spans 13 amino acids. V dropped 1 base and J dropped 1 base, with 6 bases sitting between them. The CDR3 loop reads CSARGGRTDTQYF. In DNA, the CDR3 is TGCAGTGCTAGAGGCGGCCGCACAGATACGCAGTATTTT.

The chain links TRBV12-3 or TRBV12-4 to TRBJ1-5; TRBD1 aligns across 7 bases. The CDR3 extends over 15 amino acids. Germline trimming cut 6 bases from V and 4 bases from J; bases unmatched to any gene: 9. CDR3 bases: TGTGCCAGCAGACCCAACAGGGGAGGGAATCAGCCCCAGCATTTT. Protein product: CASRPNRGGNQPQHF.

This clonotype was seen many times. The chain employs TRBV6-5 and TRBJ1-2; D ambiguous. V was clipped by 0 bases and J by 10 bases, with 15 bases between them. CDR3 length: 14 amino acids. Germline values: CDR1 MNHEY, CDR2 SVGAGI. As DNA, the CDR3 is TGTGCCAGCAGTTACTCGCAGTTTGGAGGCGACTACACCTTC. Its protein is CASSYSQFGGDYTF.

CDR3 DNA: TGCGCCAGCAGCTTGGGTGGACAGGGTAGAGATACGCAGTATTTT. Protein sequence: CASSLGGQGRDTQYF. The chain is built from TRBV5-1 and TRBJ2-3; 8 bases align to TRBD1. Per the germline V gene, CDR1 is SGHRS and CDR2 is YFSETQ. V trimming: 0 bases; J trimming: 5 bases; junction bases outside the gene matches: 5. The CDR3 has 15 amino acids.

Regarding this clonotype: This may arise from a read error, as a much more abundant clone is one base away. The chain is built from TRBV7-9 and TRBJ2-7, with 8 bases fitting TRBD1. V shed 5 bases, J shed 3 bases, and the junction held 6 bases outside the gene matches. The length of the CDR3 is 14 residues. Germline V CDR1 and CDR2: SEHNR, FQNEAQ (reference sequence). The CDR3 here is CASSTGQGIYEQYF. The CDR3 DNA follows: TGTGCCAGCAGCACTGGACAGGGTATCTACGAGCAGTACTTC.

The rearrangement links TRBV6-1 to TRBJ2-6; TRBD2 matches 7 bases. The CDR3 has 15 amino acids. The trim removed 6 bases at V and 2 bases at J, leaving 4 bases unmatched. CDR1 MNHNS and CDR2 SASEGT come from the germline V gene. The CDR3: CASSTGTTGANVLTF. Here the CDR3 DNA reads TGTGCCAGCAGCACCGGGACTACTGGGGCCAACGTCCTGACTTTC.

The chain uses TRBV20-1 and TRBJ2-1, with 14 positions matching TRBD2. Germline lookup yields CDR1 DFQATT and CDR2 SNEGSKA (reference sequence). Losses at the gene ends were 2 bases for V and 5 bases for J; bases not matched to a gene: 8. The CDR3 totals 17 residues. The CDR3 protein is CSARQGLAGAGNNEQFF. The CDR3 DNA sequence: TGCAGTGCTAGACAGGGACTAGCGGGAGCGGGGAACAATGAGCAGTTCTTC.

This clonotype was seen only a few times. V usage is TRBV10-3 and J usage is TRBJ2-1, with TRBD1 matching 8 bases. V lost 3 bases, J lost 7 bases, and 8 bases stayed unmatched. CDR3 length: 15 residues. Looked up from germline, CDR1 is ENHRY and CDR2 is SYGVKD. The CDR3 loop is CAISDGQGLQNEQFF. The CDR3 DNA is TGTGCCATCAGTGACGGACAGGGATTACAGAATGAGCAGTTCTTC.

This clonotype was seen repeatedly, ten times or more. J is TRBJ2-3 and V is TRBV7-3, with TRBD2 matching over 8 bases. V shed 2 bases, J shed 6 bases, and the junction held 13 bases outside the gene matches. The CDR3 runs to 17 residues. CDR1 and CDR2 from the germline V gene are SGHTA and FQGTGA. CDR3 protein: CASSLDRGGPPTDTQYF. The DNA for the CDR3 is TGTGCCAGCAGCTTAGATCGGGGGGGGCCCCCCACGGATACGCAGTATTTT.

This clonotype was seen a handful of times. CDR3 sequence (DNA): TGTGCCAGCACGGACAGCCCGCATGGCTACACCTTC. Protein sequence: CASTDSPHGYTF. The V gene is TRBV28, the J gene TRBJ1-2, with a weak D call TRBD1 (6 bases). Germline lookup yields CDR1 MDHEN and CDR2 SYDVKM. The CDR3 spans 12 residues. V dropped 7 bases and J dropped 6 bases, with 12 bases sitting between them.

In this sample, this clonotype turned up many times. V gene TRBV20-1 combines with J gene TRBJ1-2; 9 bases are shared with TRBD1. J gave up 8 bases and V 1 base, and 5 bases lay outside the gene matches. Germline CDR1 reads DFQATT; CDR2 reads SNEGSKA (reference sequence). The length of the CDR3 is 13 residues. The DNA for the CDR3 is TGCAGTGCTAGAGTGGGACAGGGTCTCGGCTACACCTTC. Encoded protein: CSARVGQGLGYTF.

This clonotype was observed many times. Mismatch with germline at one junction end may stem from a read error. The chain has TRBV6-4 and TRBJ2-2; D remains ambiguous. Germline lookup yields CDR1 MRHNA and CDR2 SNTAGT. The CDR3 spans 15 residues. The DNA for the CDR3 is TGTGCCAGCGGTGAGGCCGATGCTACCACCGGGGAGCTGTTTTTT. Translation: CASGEADATTGELFF.

This chain joins TRBV7-2 and TRBJ2-5, with TRBD1 matching over 7 bases. The DNA matches TRBJ2-1 better at its end, which makes the J call doubtful. Germline assignment: CDR1 SGHTA and CDR2 FQGNSA. The CDR3 sequence is 13 residues long. In DNA, the CDR3 is TGTGCCAGCAGCTTGAACAGGGGAGAGACCCAGTTCTTC. It codes for CASSLNRGETQFF.

In this sample, this clonotype turned up once. A much larger clonotype is one base distant, so this may be a read error. V and J are TRBV28 and TRBJ2-1; 7 positions match TRBD2. CDR1 is MDHEN, CDR2 SYDVKM, per germline. V shed 5 bases, J shed 7 bases, and the junction held 14 bases outside the gene matches. The length of the CDR3 is 16 residues. CDR3 sequence: CASSAPAGPRGNEQFF. The CDR3 nucleotides are TGTGCCAGCAGTGCGCCAGCGGGGCCCAGAGGGAATGAGCAGTTCTTC.

This clonotype was found many times. This chain uses TRBV2 with TRBJ2-3; maybe TRBD2 (7 bases). The CDR3 length is 17 residues. The germline CDR1 and CDR2 sequences are SNHLY and FYNNEI. V was clipped by 3 bases and J by 0 bases, with 16 bases between them. As DNA, the CDR3 is TGTGCCAGCAGTGATACGGGGGGCCCGGGTAGCACAGATACGCAGTATTTT. This sequence encodes CASSDTGGPGSTDTQYF.

This clonotype was found many times. The chain has TRBV6-1 and TRBJ2-5; 8 bases are shared with TRBD2. Trimming cost V 8 bases and J 5 bases; bases outside gene matches: 13. Germline values: CDR1 MNHNS, CDR2 SASEGT. CDR3 length equals 15 residues. Here the CDR3 reads CASLTRAGGGETQYF. The CDR3 region has the DNA TGTGCCAGCCTCACGCGGGCGGGGGGCGGGGAGACCCAGTACTTC.

Ten or more counts support this clonotype. The chain employs TRBV7-8 and TRBJ1-5; TRBD1 matches 7 bases. V shed 5 bases, J shed 1 base, and the junction held 8 bases outside the gene matches. CDR1 is SGHVS and CDR2 is FQNEAQ in the germline V gene. The CDR3 spans 16 residues. CDR3 amino acids: CASSLERQGSNQPQHF. In nucleotides, the CDR3 is TGTGCCAGCAGCCTAGAACGACAGGGCAGCAATCAGCCCCAGCATTTT.

At least ten counts were recorded for this clonotype. The CDR3 spells CASSLGGRNNEQYF. In DNA form, the CDR3 reads TGTGCCAGCAGTTTAGGAGGCCGTAATAACGAGCAGTACTTC. The chain uses TRBV27 and TRBJ2-7; D might be TRBD2 (5 bases). CDR1 MNHEY and CDR2 SMNVEV come from the germline V gene (reference sequence). Trimming took off 2 bases at V and 5 bases at J, with 13 bases between the two ends. The CDR3 runs 14 residues.

This clonotype was found many times. The genes are TRBV7-3 and TRBJ2-5, with TRBD1 as a possible D gene (5 bases). Trimming removed 4 bases from V and 5 bases from J, with 17 bases in between. Germline V gene sequence: CDR1 SGHTA, CDR2 FQGTGA. The CDR3 has 15 residues. CDR3 sequence (DNA): TGTGCCAGCAGCTCTTTCGGACGAAAGGGGGAGACCCAGTACTTC. This encodes CASSSFGRKGETQYF.

V is TRBV19 and J is TRBJ2-1; D is tentatively TRBD1 or TRBD2 (5 bases each). The CDR3 sequence is 14 residues long. Germline CDR1 reads LNHDA; CDR2 reads SQIVND (reference sequence). The V end was cut by 4 bases, the J end by 5 bases, with 12 bases between. This chain's CDR3 is CASSRGDVNNEQFF. The CDR3 nucleotides are TGTGCCAGTAGTAGAGGGGACGTGAACAATGAGCAGTTCTTC. The full variable domain, completed using reference TRBV19 and TRBJ2-1, is DGGITQSPKYLFRKEGQNVTLSCEQNLNHDAMYWYRQDPGQGLRLIYYSQIVNDFQKGDIAEGYSVSREKKESFPLTVTSAQKNPTAFYLCASSRGDVNNEQFFGPGTRLTVL.

This clonotype came up a few times. The V and J genes are TRBV4-2 and TRBJ2-1; D remains unclear. The germline V gene has CDR1 LGHNA and CDR2 YNFKEQ. The CDR3 contains 14 residues. V was clipped by 0 bases and J by 8 bases, with 11 bases between them. The CDR3 sequence: CASSQDSPLDEQFF. The CDR3 DNA sequence: TGTGCCAGCAGCCAAGATTCCCCATTGGATGAGCAGTTCTTC.

This clonotype has at least ten counts. J is TRBJ2-1 and V is TRBV20-1, with D unresolved. CDR3 length: 16 residues. Per germline, CDR1 DFQATT and CDR2 SNEGSKA (reference sequence). The ends were cut back, 0 bases at V and 5 bases at J, with 17 bases in the middle. The CDR3 region has the DNA TGCAGTGCTAGAGATCCTACTAAAAGGTCTGACAATGAGCAGTTCTTC. This encodes CSARDPTKRSDNEQFF.

This clonotype occurred many times. J is TRBJ1-2 and V is TRBV7-2; D remains ambiguous. From germline, CDR1 is SGHTA and CDR2 FQGNSA. V lost 3 bases and J 2 bases, leaving 7 bases between the germline ends. The CDR3 runs to 13 residues. This CDR3 is CASSFPENYGYTF. CDR3 bases: TGTGCCAGCAGCTTCCCAGAGAACTATGGCTACACCTTC.

Ten or more counts support this clonotype. The chain couples TRBV2 to TRBJ2-5; D gene unclear. The germline V gene has CDR1 SNHLY and CDR2 FYNNEI. Trimming pared 6 bases from V and 5 bases from J, leaving 19 bases between. The CDR3 runs 15 residues. This CDR3 reads CASRTESTPSETQYF. Written as DNA, the CDR3 is TGTGCCAGCAGGACGGAGAGTACACCCTCGGAGACCCAGTACTTC.

This rearrangement joins TRBV29-1 to TRBJ2-7; 7 bases are a match to TRBD2. With V trimmed by 5 bases and J by 7 bases, 17 bases remained unmatched. The CDR3 has 15 amino acids. Germline V lookup: CDR1 SQVTM, CDR2 ANQGSEA. Here the CDR3 reads CSVRGVWEGLYEQYF. CDR3 bases: TGCAGCGTTCGAGGGGTATGGGAGGGCCTGTATGAGCAGTACTTC.

This clonotype was seen at least ten times. The chain carries TRBV5-1 and TRBJ2-7, with D possibly being TRBD2 (6 bases). V lost 2 bases and J lost 0, with 12 bases in between. This CDR3 region has 15 residues. The germline gives CDR1 SGHRS, CDR2 YFSETQ. For the CDR3, the DNA is TGCGCCAGCAGCTTCGGCGGGGATAGCTCCTACGAGCAGTACTTC. Its translation is CASSFGGDSSYEQYF.

This chain uses TRBV19 with TRBJ2-3; 8 nucleotides line up with TRBD1. There are 16 residues in the CDR3. V shed 4 bases and J 2 bases; nucleotides not matched to a gene: 8. Germline CDR1 and CDR2: LNHDA and SQIVND (reference sequence). CDR3 region: CASSTLDRAYTDTQYF. The CDR3 nucleotides are TGTGCCAGTAGTACCTTGGACAGGGCCTACACAGATACGCAGTATTTT.

This clonotype was seen just once. The genes are TRBV27 and TRBJ2-7, with D hard to call. The CDR3 is 14 residues long. CDR1 is MNHEY, CDR2 SMNVEV, per germline (reference sequence). The V end was cut by 3 bases, the J end by 0 bases, with 9 bases between. The CDR3: CASSLKQNSYEQYF. The CDR3, as DNA: TGTGCCAGCAGTTTGAAACAGAACTCCTACGAGCAGTACTTC.

The genes are TRBV3-1 and TRBJ1-1, with 11 bases that match TRBD1. Germline V gene lookup returns CDR1 LGHDT and CDR2 YNNKEL (reference sequence). Unmatched junction bases numbered 8, after V lost 4 bases and J lost 1 base. The CDR3 consists of 17 residues. The CDR3 reads CASSLRTGGVGNTEAFF. In DNA, the CDR3 is TGTGCCAGCAGCCTAAGGACAGGGGGCGTTGGGAACACTGAAGCTTTCTTT.

In this sample, this clonotype turned up a few times. The CDR3 region is CASSLASLGNQPQHF. In nucleotides, the CDR3 is TGTGCCAGCAGCTTAGCGTCTTTGGGCAATCAGCCCCAGCATTTT. V usage is TRBV7-9 and J usage is TRBJ1-5; D unresolved. The CDR3 length is 15 residues. Germline V CDR1 and CDR2: SEHNR, FQNEAQ (reference sequence). The V and J ends lost 0 bases and 2 bases respectively, with 8 bases between them. Full variable domain (remainder filled in from reference TRBV7-9 and TRBJ1-5): DTGVSQNPRHKITKRGQNVTFRCDPISEHNRLYWYRQTLGQGPEFLTYFQNEAQLEKSRLLSDRFSAERPKGSFSTLEIQRTEQGDSAMYLCASSLASLGNQPQHFGDGTRLSIL.

This clonotype was picked up a small number of times. The V call is TRBV5-1, the J call TRBJ2-1, with D possibly TRBD1 on 5 matching bases. The CDR3 extends over 14 amino acids. V gave up 0 bases and J gave up 6 bases, with 10 bases separating them. Per germline, CDR1 SGHRS and CDR2 YFSETQ. The CDR3 spells CASSLAGRVNEQFF. The CDR3 bases are TGCGCCAGCAGCTTGGCGGGCAGGGTCAATGAGCAGTTCTTC.

Many counts were recorded for this clonotype. The rearrangement joins TRBV2 to TRBJ2-1; 10 nucleotides agree with TRBD1. With V trimmed by 7 bases and J by 4 bases, 10 bases remained unmatched. The CDR3 is 16 amino acids. Germline CDR1 is SNHLY and CDR2 is FYNNEI. In DNA form, the CDR3 reads TGTGCCAGCAATCCCTCCGGGACAGGGGCTTACAATGAGCAGTTCTTC. It encodes CASNPSGTGAYNEQFF.